One T cell receptor delta chain is described in this entry. This clone was seen only a few times. Which antigen it targets is not known. TCRdb records a much larger clone's protein for this DNA, with a difference at residue 6 that likely arises from a read error; the protein given is the translation of the DNA. This sample is drawn from a study of γδ T cells in repeated Plasmodium falciparum infection (dated by TCRdb to the early 2020s). For the study in its entirety: In the natural-infection arm, Malian children exposed to intense seasonal malaria transmission were enrolled and compared against age and gender matched Australian children. Samples from controlled-infection subjects were taken at baseline, right before selected infections, and 21 days after each infection. Malian gammadelta TCR repertoires were analysed cross-sectionally during no-transmission periods and longitudinally across acute febrile malaria episodes. The study examined how repeated Plasmodium falciparum infection shapes the human gammadelta T cell repertoire, using natural infection in Mali and controlled human malaria infection. Several malaria-naive U.S. adults underwent four controlled human malaria infections by bites from P. falciparum NF54-infected Anopheles stephensi mosquitoes over approximately 620 days.

Receptors were amplified or captured by multiplex PCR. Instrument on record: Illumina MiSeq. Both TCR gamma (TRG) and TCR delta (TRD) chains were sequenced from each sorted gammadelta T cell sample. Under the source paper's analysis protocol: The repertoire analyses used clonotype tree plots, the accumulated frequency of the top 20 clonotypes, and diversity index (DI) and D75 metrics. TCRdb called clones afresh from the public reads with CATT; identical DNA rows were later merged. The V and J calls shown here were made by TCRdb, not taken from the authors' results. The sample table shows 50,000 to 60,000 delta-chain clones, and roughly 2% are seen once. The ten largest clones capture roughly 25% of the sample. Summary of the overall study and its limitations: The Malian cohort was drawn from a small rural village made up mostly of one ethnic group, which limits generalizability. Analysis of inter-individual variability in gammadelta T cell responses was limited by the small size of the controlled-infection cohort.

The source of this sequence is a pool of human donors (malaria-infected and uninfected, not separated). Sequenced sample: gamma-delta T cells from blood.

CDR3 region: CAFTYSQYTDKLIF. The bases are TGTGCCTTTACGTATTCCCAATACACCGATAAACTCATCTTT. This receptor chain uses TRDV3 and TRDJ1; there is no confident call for the D gene. The J gene is not listed in TCRdb, so it was assigned here from a DNA match to germline. The CDR3 holds 14 amino acids from the cysteine to the phenylalanine. Here the CDR3 DNA is all that survives: 42 bases in frame from base 1. The CDR1 and CDR2 encoded by the germline V gene (reference sequence) are TVYSNPD and GDNSRS. V drops 1 base and J drops 0 bases, leaving 12 bases in between.